This T cell receptor beta chain comes out of a study of quantifying T cell responses using KT2 cells. Study-wide context: cDNA was made from DNase-treated RNA using alpha and beta constant primers.

Each cDNA got a UMI-containing oligo ligated at its 3' end. The first PCR ran around 4 cycles with an equimolar RC1.1 and RC1.2 beta primer mix. Via MiXCR, TCRdb re-called the UMI-ligation and nested PCR reads, giving one row per CDR3 protein. This sample has 40,000 to 50,000 distinct CDR3 sequences, with more than 15% found just once. KT2, a clone with a known TCR, was spiked into unfractionated PBMC. Fixed numbers of PBMC received varying amounts of KT2 cells. Sequencing input: PBMCs spiked with cells of the T cell clone KT2. This TCR was sampled from a human donor.

The CDR3 spells CATFLLGSSFEAFF. As DNA, the CDR3 is TGTGCCACATTCCTTCTGGGCAGCAGCTTTGAAGCTTTCTTT. The chain employs TRBV6-5 and TRBJ1-1; D remains ambiguous. The CDR3 covers 14 residues. Germline lookup yields CDR1 MNHEY and CDR2 SVGAGI. V was cut by 10 bases and J by 7 bases, with 22 bases left in between.